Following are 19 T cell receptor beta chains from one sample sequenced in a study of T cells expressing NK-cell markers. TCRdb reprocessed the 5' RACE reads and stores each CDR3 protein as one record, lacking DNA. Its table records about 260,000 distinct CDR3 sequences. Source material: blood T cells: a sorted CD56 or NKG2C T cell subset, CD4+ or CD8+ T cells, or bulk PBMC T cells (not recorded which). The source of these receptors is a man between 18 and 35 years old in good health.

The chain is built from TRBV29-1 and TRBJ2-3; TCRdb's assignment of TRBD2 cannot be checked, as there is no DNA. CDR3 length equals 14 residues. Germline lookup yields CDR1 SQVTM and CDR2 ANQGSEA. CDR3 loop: CSVALAQSTDTQYF.

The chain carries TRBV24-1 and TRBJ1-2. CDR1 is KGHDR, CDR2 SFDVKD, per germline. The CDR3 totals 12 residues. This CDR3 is CATSKANYGYTF.

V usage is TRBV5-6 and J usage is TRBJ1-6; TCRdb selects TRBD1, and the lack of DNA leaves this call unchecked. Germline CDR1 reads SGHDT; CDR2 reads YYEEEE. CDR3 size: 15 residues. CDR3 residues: CASSLSPGGSSPLHF.

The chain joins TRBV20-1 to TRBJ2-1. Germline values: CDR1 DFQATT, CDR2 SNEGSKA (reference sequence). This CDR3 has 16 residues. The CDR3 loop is CSARGSRQPSYNEQFF.

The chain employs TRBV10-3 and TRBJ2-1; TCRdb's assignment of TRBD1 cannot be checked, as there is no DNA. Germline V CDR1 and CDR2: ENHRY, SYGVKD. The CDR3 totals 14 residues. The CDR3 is CAIRAGQDYNEQFF.

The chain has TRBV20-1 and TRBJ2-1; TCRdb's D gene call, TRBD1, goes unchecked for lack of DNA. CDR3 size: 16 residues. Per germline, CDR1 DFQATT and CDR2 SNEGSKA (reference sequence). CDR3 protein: CSVRGLGTPFYNEQFF.

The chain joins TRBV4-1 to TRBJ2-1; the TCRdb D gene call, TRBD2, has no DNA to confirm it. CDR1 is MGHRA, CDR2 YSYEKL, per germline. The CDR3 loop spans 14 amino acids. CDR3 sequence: CASRGLAGRVEQFF.

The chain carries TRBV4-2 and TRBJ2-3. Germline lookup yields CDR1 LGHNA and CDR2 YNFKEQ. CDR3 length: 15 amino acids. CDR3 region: CASSQAQPNTDTQYF.

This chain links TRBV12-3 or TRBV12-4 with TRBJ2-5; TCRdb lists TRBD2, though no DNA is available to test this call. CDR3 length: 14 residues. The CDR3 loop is CASSGGVPQETQYF.

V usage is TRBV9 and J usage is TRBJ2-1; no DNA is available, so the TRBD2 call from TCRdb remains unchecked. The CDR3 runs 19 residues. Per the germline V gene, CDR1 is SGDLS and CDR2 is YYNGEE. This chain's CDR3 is CASSAFRSSGLRRGNEQFF.

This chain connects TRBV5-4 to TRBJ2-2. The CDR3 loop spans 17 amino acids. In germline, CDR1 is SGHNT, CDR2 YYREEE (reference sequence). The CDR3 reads CASSLDLAGATTGELFF.

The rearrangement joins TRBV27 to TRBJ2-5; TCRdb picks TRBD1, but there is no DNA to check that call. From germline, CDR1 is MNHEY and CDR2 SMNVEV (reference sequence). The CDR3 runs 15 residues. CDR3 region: CASTTGTGTQETQYF.

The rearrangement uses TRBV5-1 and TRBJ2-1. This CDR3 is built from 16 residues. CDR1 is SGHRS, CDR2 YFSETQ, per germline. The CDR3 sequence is CASSLDQPSSYNEQFF.

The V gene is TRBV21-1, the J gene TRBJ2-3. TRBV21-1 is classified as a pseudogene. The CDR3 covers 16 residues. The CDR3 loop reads CASSRGPPPRTDTQYF.

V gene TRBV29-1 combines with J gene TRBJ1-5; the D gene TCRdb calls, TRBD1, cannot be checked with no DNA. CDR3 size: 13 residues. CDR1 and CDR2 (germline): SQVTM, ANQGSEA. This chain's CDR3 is CSVEEGGDQPQHF.

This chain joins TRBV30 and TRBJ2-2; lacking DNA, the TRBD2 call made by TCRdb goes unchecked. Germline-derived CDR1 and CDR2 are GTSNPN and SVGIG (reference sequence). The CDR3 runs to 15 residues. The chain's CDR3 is CAWSPGTSYTGELFF. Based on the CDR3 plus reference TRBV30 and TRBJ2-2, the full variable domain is SQTIHQWPATLVQPVGSPLSLECTVEGTSNPNLYWYRQAAGRGLQLLFYSVGIGQISSEVPQNLSASRPQDRQFILSSKKLLLSDSGFYLCAWSPGTSYTGELFFGEGSRLTVL.

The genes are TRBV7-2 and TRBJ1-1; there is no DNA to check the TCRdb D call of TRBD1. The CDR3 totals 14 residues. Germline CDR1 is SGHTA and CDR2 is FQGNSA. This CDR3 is CARDLRGWGTEAFF.

CDR3 amino acids: CASSLGWVSHEQYF. V and J are TRBV13 and TRBJ2-7. The CDR3 consists of 14 residues. Per germline, CDR1 PRHDT and CDR2 FYEKMQ (reference sequence).

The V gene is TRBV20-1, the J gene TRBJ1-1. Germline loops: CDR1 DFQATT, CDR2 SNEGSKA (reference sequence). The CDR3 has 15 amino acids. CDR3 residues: CSARDPTGPEPEAFF.